This TCR beta chain appears in the sequencing data of a study of T cell repertoires in cytomegalovirus infection. At the level of the study: Through public TCR beta signatures, both CMV infection and matching HLA type were indicated. The study's findings and limits: Identification of carriers of CMV plus the relevant HLA was performed using cumulative public TCR beta family frequency. The ex vivo response was dominated by HLA-C-restricted CMV-specific TCR beta clonotypes.

This clonotype appeared many times. Its specificity is not known. TCRdb re-called the reads through MiXCR, storing one row per CDR3 protein. The table records about 300,000 distinct CDR3 sequences, about a tenth of them present only once. CDR3 length equals 18 residues. The V gene end was trimmed by 5 bases and the J gene end by 5 bases; junction bases not matched to a gene: 20. Germline CDR1 and CDR2: MDHEN and SYDVKM. Sequencing was performed on PBMCs. The receptor was isolated from a human donor in good health (CMV status not recorded). Some clones in this sample may be carry-over from other donors' samples. The V gene is TRBV28, the J gene TRBJ2-7, with 8 bases lining up with TRBD1. CDR3 amino acids: CASSPQGQGYTSPHEQYV. As DNA, the CDR3 is TGTGCCAGCAGTCCTCAAGGACAGGGTTATACGTCGCCCCACGAGCAGTACGTC.